Listed below are T cell receptor beta chains from one sample, sequenced in a study of OX40 agonist ivuxolimab in advanced cancers. Measured with immunoSEQ multiplex PCR; TCRdb has only the in-frame clones, and not every one. The repertoire holds some 11,000 clones, with approximately 75% as singletons. The sample here was CD4+ or CD8+ T cells sorted from blood, taken in a trial of the OX40 agonist ivuxolimab. These receptors all stem from an adult with an advanced solid tumor such as melanoma, head and neck, liver or kidney cancer. CDR3s include the opening cysteine and the closing phenylalanine or tryptophan. A D gene is named only where the DNA matches it firmly. For some rows the clone size is stated as once, few or many, or as a class when expanded; others skip it.

clone_size j_call v_call d_call cdr3_nt cdr3_aa
NA TRBJ1-2 TRBV5-6 TRBD1 TGTGCCAGCAGCTTCCGGGACAGCGGTTTAGGGAACTATGGCTACACCTTC CASSFRDSGLGNYGYTF
NA TRBJ2-2 TRBV7-9 TRBD2 TGTGCCAGCAGCTTCGAGGCACTAGCGGTCAACACCGGGGAGCTGCTTTTT CASSFEALAVNTGELLF
NA TRBJ1-2 TRBV19 NA TGTGCCAGTAGTATCGGGGGGGCGGATGGCTACACCTTC CASSIGGADGYTF
NA TRBJ2-2 TRBV7-6 TRBD2 TGTGCCAGCAGCGTCGGGACTAGCGCTAACACCGGGGAGCTGTTTTTT CASSVGTSANTGELFF
NA TRBJ1-1 TRBV4-3 NA TGCGCCAGCAGCCAAGACTCGGGTTTGAACACTGAAGCTTTCTTT CASSQDSGLNTEAFF
NA TRBJ1-6 TRBV30 NA TGTGCCTGGAGTGGCGGTCACGGGGGTTCACCCCTCCACTTT CAWSGGHGGSPLHF
few TRBJ1-3 TRBV10-2 NA TGCGCCAGCAGTGAGGGGGTCCCGGCGGCTGGAAACACCATATATTTT CASSEGVPAAGNTIYF
few TRBJ2-2 TRBV28 NA TGTGCCAGCAGTCCCCGACACTTGAACTGGGTCACCGGGGAGCTGTTTTTT CASSPRHLNWVTGELFF
NA TRBJ1-2 TRBV28 NA TGTGCCAGCAGGATATATGGTGGCTACACCTTC CASRIYGGYTF
NA TRBJ2-7 TRBV19 NA TGTGCCAGTAGTGCCGAAGGGTCAGCCTACGAGCAGTACTTC CASSAEGSAYEQYF
few TRBJ2-2 TRBV7-8 TRBD1 TGTGCCAGCAGCTTAGTCCGGGACAGGGTTAACACCGGGGAGCTGTTTTTT CASSLVRDRVNTGELFF
NA TRBJ2-1 TRBV28 TRBD2 TGTGCCAGCAGTTTACTAGCGGAGATCTACAATGAGCAGTTCTTC CASSLLAEIYNEQFF
NA TRBJ2-3 TRBV11-2 TRBD1 TGTGCCAGCAGCTTAACGAGGGGGCCCACAGATACGCAGTATTTT CASSLTRGPTDTQYF
NA TRBJ2-1 TRBV29-1 TRBD1 TGCAGCGTTGAAGATCTTTCGGGACAGGGTGTTCTAACAAGCTCCTACAATGAGCAGTTCTTC CSVEDLSGQGVLTSSYNEQFF
NA TRBJ2-7 TRBV27 NA TGTGCCAGCAGTCCCGGTGCAGATCCCTACGAGCAGTACTTC CASSPGADPYEQYF
NA TRBJ2-6 TRBV7-7 NA TGTGCCAGCAGCGTGCCGAGAGTGCCACAAAGTCGGGCCAACGTCCTGACTTTC CASSVPRVPQSRANVLTF
NA TRBJ2-1 TRBV29-1 NA TGCAGCGTTGGGTCAACCGGGACGGCTATCAATGAGCAGTTCTTC CSVGSTGTAINEQFF
NA TRBJ1-1 TRBV28 TRBD1 TGTGCCAGCAGTTCGTTCCGACAGGGTACGGGCACTGAAGCTTTCTTT CASSSFRQGTGTEAFF
NA TRBJ1-3 TRBV9 NA TGTGCCAGCAGCGTAGGCTCTGGAAACACCATATATTTT CASSVGSGNTIYF
NA TRBJ1-1 TRBV27 NA TGTGCCAGCAGTTATACTGGGGGCATCACTGAAGCTTTCTTT CASSYTGGITEAFF
NA TRBJ2-7 TRBV6-6 NA TGTGCCAGCGCCACGAGCGATTCCTACGAGCAGTACTTC CASATSDSYEQYF
few TRBJ1-2 TRBV11-2 NA TGTGCCAGCAGCTTAAACACCTATGGCTACACCTTC CASSLNTYGYTF
NA TRBJ2-1 TRBV7-8 TRBD2 TGTGCCAGCAGCCCGGGGACTAGCGGTTACAATGAGCAGTTCTTC CASSPGTSGYNEQFF
NA TRBJ2-1 TRBV5-6 TRBD2 TGTGCCAGCAGCTCGGGACTAGCGAATGAGCAGTTCTTC CASSSGLANEQFF
few TRBJ1-5 TRBV19 TRBD1 TGTGCCAGTAGTCCGGACAGGGGAGCTGGGCAGCCCCAGCATTTT CASSPDRGAGQPQHF
NA TRBJ2-1 TRBV10-2 TRBD2 TGCGCCAGCAGTGAGGTTAGCGGGGGTCATGAGCAGTTCTTC CASSEVSGGHEQFF
few TRBJ1-1 TRBV19 TRBD1 TGTGCCAGTACCGGGACAGGGCGCAAGAACACTGAAGCTTTCTTT CASTGTGRKNTEAFF
NA TRBJ2-7 TRBV27 TRBD2 TGTGCCAGCAGTTTAAATGGACTAGCGGGAACCTACGAGCAGTACTTC CASSLNGLAGTYEQYF
NA TRBJ2-2 TRBV7-9 NA TGTGCCAGCAGTGGTTCCGGGACCTACGACACCGGGGAGCTGTTTTTT CASSGSGTYDTGELFF
NA TRBJ2-1 TRBV28 NA TGTGCCAGCCGGAGGGACAGCTATGAGCAGTTCTTC CASRRDSYEQFF
NA TRBJ2-5 TRBV5-6 NA TGTGCCAGCAGCTTGGGGCCGGGACAACCCGTCCAAGAGACCCAGTACTTC CASSLGPGQPVQETQYF
NA TRBJ2-5 TRBV2 NA TGTGCCAGTAGGGGCCGGGACGAGAACTTC CASRGRDENF
NA TRBJ2-5 TRBV28 TRBD1 TGTGCCAGCAGTTTATCGTATGGACAGGGGGGAAAGACCCAGTACTTC CASSLSYGQGGKTQYF
NA TRBJ1-1 TRBV13 NA TGTGCCAGCAGCTCCACAGGGACGGGCGGCATGAACACTGAAGCTTTCTTT CASSSTGTGGMNTEAFF
NA TRBJ1-1 TRBV4-2 NA TGTGCCAGCAGCCAAGACCTATTCTATGGGGACACTGAAGCTTTCTTT CASSQDLFYGDTEAFF
NA TRBJ1-5 TRBV10-2 TRBD1 TGCGCCAGCAGTGAACGAGGGACAGGTAATCAGCCCCAGCATTTT CASSERGTGNQPQHF
NA TRBJ2-2 TRBV28 TRBD1 TGTGCCAGCAGTTTTGCCCCGGGACAGTCGTACACCGGGGAGCTGTTTTTT CASSFAPGQSYTGELFF
NA TRBJ1-4 TRBV6-6 NA TGTGCCAGCAGTTACTCCCGAGACAGCCAAAAACTGTTTTTT CASSYSRDSQKLFF
NA TRBJ2-7 TRBV5-1 NA TGCGCCAGCAGCTTGGGTGGGACAGAGCAGTACTTC CASSLGGTEQYF
NA TRBJ2-7 TRBV11-2 NA TGTGCCAGCAGCTTAGGTACGGCCGGATTCTCCTACGAGCAGTACTTC CASSLGTAGFSYEQYF
NA TRBJ2-1 TRBV5-8 NA TGTGCCAGCAGCTTGGCTCAGCCCGGCTCCAATGAGCAGTTCTTC CASSLAQPGSNEQFF
few TRBJ1-6 TRBV28 TRBD1 TGTGCCAGCACCACAGGGGCGTATAATTCACCCCTCCACTTT CASTTGAYNSPLHF
NA TRBJ2-5 TRBV7-9 TRBD1 TGTGCCAGCAGCTCACCCCATAGGGACAGGGGTTTGGAGACCCAGTACTTC CASSSPHRDRGLETQYF
once TRBJ2-7 TRBV5-4 NA TGTGCCAGCAGTCGGGAAGGCCCTGGGAGCGAGCAGTACTTC CASSREGPGSEQYF
once TRBJ2-7 TRBV27 TRBD2 TGTGCCAGCAGTTATTCTAGCGGTGAAAGCTCCTACGAGCAGTACTTC CASSYSSGESSYEQYF
few TRBJ1-6 TRBV11-2 NA TGTGCCAGCAGGTTGGGTAATTCACCCCTCCACTTT CASRLGNSPLHF